This passage covers 9 T cell receptor beta chains from one sample sequenced in a study of vaccination effects on CD4 cells after COVID-19. Sequencing was performed with immunoSEQ multiplex PCR; in TCRdb, only in-frame clones are kept and a portion is missing. The sample has about 43,000 clones; around 81% are singletons. These receptors lack a known antigen. Antigen-specific CD4+ T cells expanded by the ViraFEST assay with viral peptide pools were then sequenced. Culture proceeded for nine to ten days, and CD4+ T cells were then isolated. Vaccine recipients lacked prior SARS-CoV-2 infection and had negative nucleocapsid antibodies. The source was CD4+ T cells from PBMCs cultured with SARS-CoV-2 spike peptides, collected before COVID-19 vaccination. The receptors were sampled from a human donor who received a COVID-19 vaccine.

This chain connects TRBV7-2 to TRBJ2-5; D is uncertain. Trimming took off 1 base at V and 4 bases at J, with 10 bases between the two ends. CDR1 SGHTA and CDR2 FQGNSA come from the germline V gene. The CDR3 runs to 14 residues. The DNA of the CDR3 is TGTGCCAGCAGCTTAGAGCAGTCAGGAGAGACCCAGTACTTC. This encodes CASSLEQSGETQYF.

The V and J genes are TRBV30 and TRBJ1-5, with D hard to call. Germline CDR1 reads GTSNPN; CDR2 reads SVGIG (reference sequence). The CDR3 covers 12 residues. Trimming stripped 1 base from V and 7 bases from J, with 8 bases between. The CDR3 DNA sequence: TGTGCCTGGAGTGCGTTTGAGCAGCCCCAGCATTTT. Its protein product is CAWSAFEQPQHF.

CDR3 DNA sequence: TGTGCCAGCAGTTTGCCCCCCCCCACAGATACGCAGTATTTT. This gives the protein CASSLPPPTDTQYF. This chain connects TRBV5-4 to TRBJ2-3; D is ambiguous. The germline V and J ends were trimmed by 5 bases and 2 bases, with 12 bases remaining between them. The CDR3 consists of 14 residues. CDR1 is SGHNT and CDR2 is YYREEE in the germline V gene (reference sequence).

The chain uses TRBV11-1 and TRBJ1-6; D not resolved. The CDR3 extends over 15 amino acids. V was shortened by 4 bases and J by 6 bases, with 13 bases between the two germline ends. The germline CDR1 and CDR2 sequences are SGHAT and FQDESV (reference sequence). CDR3 protein: CASSSRSLGNSPLHF. CDR3 DNA sequence: TGTGCCAGCAGCTCGCGGTCTCTGGGTAATTCACCCCTCCACTTT.

The rearrangement joins TRBV7-2 to TRBJ1-3, with D maybe TRBD1 (6 bases). The CDR3 contains 19 residues. Germline values: CDR1 SGHTA, CDR2 FQGNSA. V lost 4 bases and J 0 bases, leaving 22 bases between the germline ends. This chain's CDR3 is CASSWGGGVVGRSGNTIYF. Written as DNA, the CDR3 is TGTGCCAGCAGCTGGGGAGGGGGGGTAGTGGGACGCTCTGGAAACACCATATATTTT. Together with reference TRBV7-2 and TRBJ1-3, the CDR3 gives the full variable domain: GAGVSQSPSNKVTEKGKDVELRCDPISGHTALYWYRQSLGQGLEFLIYFQGNSAPDKSGLPSDRFSAERTGGSVSTLTIQRTQQEDSAVYLCASSWGGGVVGRSGNTIYFGEGSWLTVV.

V usage is TRBV5-8 and J usage is TRBJ2-2, with 10 bases matching TRBD2. With 4 bases clipped from V and 4 bases from J, the junction kept 10 bases outside the gene matches. This CDR3 is built from 17 residues. Per germline, CDR1 SGHTS and CDR2 YDEGEE. CDR3 region: CASSHTRLAGVTGELFF. The DNA for the CDR3 is TGTGCCAGCAGCCACACCCGCCTAGCGGGGGTCACCGGGGAGCTGTTTTTT.

The chain links TRBV19 to TRBJ2-3; D not certain. The V gene lost 1 base and the J gene lost 7 bases, with 15 bases spanning the gap. This CDR3 has 15 amino acids. Germline V gene data show CDR1 as LNHDA and CDR2 as SQIVND (reference sequence). CDR3 DNA: TGTGCCAGTAGTATAGGCGGCCGCCAGATGAATACGCAGTATTTT. It codes for CASSIGGRQMNTQYF.

This chain connects TRBV6-5 to TRBJ1-2; D remains unclear. Germline V gene lookup returns CDR1 MNHEY and CDR2 SVGAGI. The CDR3 totals 12 residues. The ends were cut back, 6 bases at V and 2 bases at J, with 7 bases in the middle. The CDR3: CASRDVNYGYTF. CDR3 nucleotide sequence: TGTGCCAGCAGAGACGTGAACTATGGCTACACCTTC.

The chain combines TRBV15 with TRBJ1-4, with D hard to call. Trimming pared 0 bases from V and 5 bases from J, leaving 13 bases between. CDR1 and CDR2 from the germline V gene are LNHNV and YYDKDF (reference sequence). The length of the CDR3 is 16 residues. The CDR3 is CATSRDGTSVNEKLFF. CDR3 bases: TGTGCCACCAGCAGAGATGGTACCTCTGTGAATGAAAAACTGTTTTTT. Complete variable domain (other parts from reference TRBV15 and TRBJ1-4): DAMVIQNPRYQVTQFGKPVTLSCSQTLNHNVMYWYQQKSSQAPKLLFHYYDKDFNNEADTPDNFQSRRPNTSFCFLDIRSPGLGDTAMYLCATSRDGTSVNEKLFFGSGTQLSVL.